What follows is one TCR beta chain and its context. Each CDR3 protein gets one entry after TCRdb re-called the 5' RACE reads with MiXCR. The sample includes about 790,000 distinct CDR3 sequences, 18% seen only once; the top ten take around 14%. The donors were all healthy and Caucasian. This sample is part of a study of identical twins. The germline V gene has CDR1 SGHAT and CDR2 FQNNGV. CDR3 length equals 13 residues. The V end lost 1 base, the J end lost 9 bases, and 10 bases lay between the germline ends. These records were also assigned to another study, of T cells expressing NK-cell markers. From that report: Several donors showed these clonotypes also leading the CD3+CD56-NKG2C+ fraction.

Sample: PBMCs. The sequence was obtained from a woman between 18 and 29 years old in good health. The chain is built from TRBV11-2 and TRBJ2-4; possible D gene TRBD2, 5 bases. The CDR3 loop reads CASSLAGNVIQYF. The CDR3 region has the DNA TGTGCCAGCAGCTTAGCGGGGAACGTCATTCAGTACTTC.